The 6 T cell receptor beta chains below come from one sample, sequenced in a study of shared clonotypes between healthy human individuals (dated by TCRdb to 2019 to 2021). Receptor libraries were prepared by the immunoSEQ multiplex PCR assay. Held by TCRdb, this immuneACCESS table contains in-frame sequences only and omits some clones. Under half of the omission traces to an unresolved V gene where checked; the cause of the rest is unknown. This sample comprises 2 million to 3 million clones, roughly 93% of them detected only once. Jointly, the top ten make up roughly 0.39% of the sample. Sequencing was carried out using naive CD4+ T cells from PBMCs. Interpreted using the paper, the cell subset or site label stands for: CD45RA+ positively selected. These receptors originate from a man between 18 and 35 years old in good health. Some clones in this sample may be carry-over from other donors' samples.

The chain joins TRBV2 to TRBJ2-5, with D unresolved. Trimming cost V 7 bases and J 2 bases, with 11 bases left between them. This CDR3 contains 13 residues. Germline CDR1 reads SNHLY; CDR2 reads FYNNEI. CDR3: CASMPQVQETQYF. The CDR3 nucleotides read TGTGCCAGCATGCCCCAGGTACAAGAGACCCAGTACTTC.

The chain is built from TRBV5-6 and TRBJ2-5; TRBD2 matches at 9 bases. Germline CDR1 and CDR2: SGHDT and YYEEEE. The CDR3 totals 14 residues. V lost 3 bases, J lost 2 bases, and 2 bases stayed unmatched. The CDR3 nucleotides read TGTGCCAGCAGCTGGACTAGCGTACAAGAGACCCAGTACTTC. This translates into CASSWTSVQETQYF.

In this sample, this clone turned up a few times. The rearrangement joins TRBV19 to TRBJ1-5; tentative D call: TRBD1 (6 bases). Per the germline V gene, CDR1 is LNHDA and CDR2 is SQIVND (reference sequence). Trimming cost V 8 bases and J 5 bases, with 10 bases left between them. This CDR3 comprises 12 residues. The CDR3 spells CASRQEYQPQHF. The CDR3 nucleotides are TGTGCCAGTCGACAGGAGTATCAGCCCCAGCATTTT.

This clone was picked up one time. The chain couples TRBV7-9 to TRBJ1-1, with D maybe TRBD1 (5 bases). This CDR3 contains 15 residues. Trimming left V 4 bases short and J 2 bases short, with 14 bases between. CDR1 SEHNR and CDR2 FQNEAQ come from the germline V gene (reference sequence). The CDR3 reads CASSSRDGSNTEAFF. CDR3 bases: TGTGCCAGCAGCTCCCGGGACGGTAGTAACACTGAAGCTTTCTTT.

This clone was picked up a small number of times. This CDR3 is also generated by other DNA sequences in the sample. This chain joins TRBV5-1 and TRBJ2-7; 8 bases line up with TRBD1. Germline-derived CDR1 and CDR2 are SGHRS and YFSETQ. This CDR3 contains 15 residues. J gave up 2 bases and V 0 bases, and 4 bases lay outside the gene matches. The CDR3 sequence is CASSLAGTGTYEQYF. CDR3 sequence (DNA): TGCGCCAGCAGCTTGGCCGGGACAGGAACCTACGAGCAGTACTTC.

The V call is TRBV10-3, the J call TRBJ2-7; 11 nucleotides line up with TRBD2. There are 13 residues in the CDR3. Trimming at V came to 9 bases and at J to 4 bases, leaving 5 bases not matched to a gene. Germline values: CDR1 ENHRY, CDR2 SYGVKD. CDR3 in amino acids: CAIVWTSGYEQYF. The CDR3 DNA sequence: TGTGCCATTGTGTGGACTAGCGGGTACGAGCAGTACTTC.